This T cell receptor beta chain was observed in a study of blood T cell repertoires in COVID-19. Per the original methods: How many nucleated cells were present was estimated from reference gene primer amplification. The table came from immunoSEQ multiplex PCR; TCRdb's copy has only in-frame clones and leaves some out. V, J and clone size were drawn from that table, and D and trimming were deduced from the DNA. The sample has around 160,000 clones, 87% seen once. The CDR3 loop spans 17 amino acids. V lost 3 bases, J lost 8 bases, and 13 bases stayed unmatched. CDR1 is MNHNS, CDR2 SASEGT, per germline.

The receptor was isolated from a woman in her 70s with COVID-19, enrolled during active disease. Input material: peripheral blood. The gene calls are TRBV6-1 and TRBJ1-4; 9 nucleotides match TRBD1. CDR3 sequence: CASSDTPIWDRVEKLFF. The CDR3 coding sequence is TGTGCCAGCAGTGATACCCCGATATGGGACAGGGTCGAAAAACTGTTTTTT.